The text below deals with one T cell receptor beta chain. Its antigen is undetermined. Other DNA sequences within the sample encode an identical CDR3. The CDR3 totals 14 residues. The germline CDR1 and CDR2 sequences are MNHEY and SMNVEV (reference sequence). The V gene end was trimmed by 6 bases and the J gene end by 3 bases; junction bases not matched to a gene: 4. This entry is derived from a study of CD8+ T cells in alopecia areata. Overall study: Patients in the treated group were given tofacitinib by mouth, 5 to 10 mg twice a day.

Broader study findings: Especially in alopecia totalis/universalis, lesional scalp showed greater clonality than normal scalp did.

The authors extracted RNA and reverse transcribed it into cDNA as the sequencing template. The repertoire was sequenced with immunoSEQ multiplex PCR; TCRdb's copy has only in-frame clones and lacks some. The profile shows more than 150,000 clones, about 60% of them singletons. The chain has TRBV27 and TRBJ1-5; TRBD1 matches at 8 bases. The source is a human donor with alopecia areata. The sequencing here drew on CD4+ T cells sorted from blood, taken at week 0. CDR3 loop: CASSRQGSNQPQHF. For the CDR3, the DNA is TGTGCCAGCAGCAGACAGGGGTCCAATCAGCCCCAGCATTTT.